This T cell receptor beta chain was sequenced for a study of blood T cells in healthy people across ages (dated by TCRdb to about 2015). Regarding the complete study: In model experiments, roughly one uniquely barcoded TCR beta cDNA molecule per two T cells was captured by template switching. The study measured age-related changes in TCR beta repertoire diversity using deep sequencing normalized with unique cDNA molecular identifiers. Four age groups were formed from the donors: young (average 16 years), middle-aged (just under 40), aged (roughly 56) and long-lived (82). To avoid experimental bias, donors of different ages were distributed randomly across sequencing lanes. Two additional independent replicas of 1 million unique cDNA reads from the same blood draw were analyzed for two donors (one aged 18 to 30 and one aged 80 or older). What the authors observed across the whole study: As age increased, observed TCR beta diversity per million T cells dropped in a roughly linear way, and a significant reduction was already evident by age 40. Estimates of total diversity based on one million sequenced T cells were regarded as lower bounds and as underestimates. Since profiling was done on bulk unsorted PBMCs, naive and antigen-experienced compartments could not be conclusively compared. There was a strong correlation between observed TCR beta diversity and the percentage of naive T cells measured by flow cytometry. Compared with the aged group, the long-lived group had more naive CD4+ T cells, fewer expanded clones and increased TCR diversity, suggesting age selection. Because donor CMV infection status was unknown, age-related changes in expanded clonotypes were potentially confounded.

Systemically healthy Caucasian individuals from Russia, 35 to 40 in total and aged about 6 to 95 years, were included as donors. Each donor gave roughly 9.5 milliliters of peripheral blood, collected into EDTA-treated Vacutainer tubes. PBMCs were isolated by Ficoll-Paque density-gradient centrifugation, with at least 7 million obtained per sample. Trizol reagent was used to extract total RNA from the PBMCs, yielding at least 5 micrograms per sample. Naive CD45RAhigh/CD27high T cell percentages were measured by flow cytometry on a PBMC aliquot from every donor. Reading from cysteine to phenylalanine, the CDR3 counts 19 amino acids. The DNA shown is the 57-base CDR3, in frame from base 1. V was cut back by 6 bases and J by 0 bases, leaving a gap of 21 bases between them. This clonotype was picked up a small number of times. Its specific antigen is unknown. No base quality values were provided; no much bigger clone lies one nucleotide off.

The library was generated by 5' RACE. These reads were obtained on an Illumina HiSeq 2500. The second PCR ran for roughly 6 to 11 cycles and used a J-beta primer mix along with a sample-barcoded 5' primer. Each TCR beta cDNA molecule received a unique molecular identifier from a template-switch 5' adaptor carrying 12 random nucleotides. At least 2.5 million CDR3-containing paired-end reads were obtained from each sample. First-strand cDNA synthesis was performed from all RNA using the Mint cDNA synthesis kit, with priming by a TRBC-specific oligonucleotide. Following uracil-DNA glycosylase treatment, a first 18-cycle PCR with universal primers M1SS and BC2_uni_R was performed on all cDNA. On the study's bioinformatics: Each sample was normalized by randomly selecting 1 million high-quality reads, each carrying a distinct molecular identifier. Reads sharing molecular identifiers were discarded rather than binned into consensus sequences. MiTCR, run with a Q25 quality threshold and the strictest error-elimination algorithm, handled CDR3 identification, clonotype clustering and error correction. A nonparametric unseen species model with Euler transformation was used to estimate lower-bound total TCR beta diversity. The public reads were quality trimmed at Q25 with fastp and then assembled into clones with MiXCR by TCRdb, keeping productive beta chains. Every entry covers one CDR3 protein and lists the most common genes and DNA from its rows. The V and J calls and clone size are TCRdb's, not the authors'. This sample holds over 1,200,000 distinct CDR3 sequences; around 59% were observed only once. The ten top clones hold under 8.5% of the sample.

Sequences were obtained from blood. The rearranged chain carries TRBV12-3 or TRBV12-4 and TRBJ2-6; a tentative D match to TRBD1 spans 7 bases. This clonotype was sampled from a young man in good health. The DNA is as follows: TGTGCCAGCAGCTGGGGGGACAGAGGATACTTCTCTGGGGCCAACGTCCTGACTTTC. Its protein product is CASSWGDRGYFSGANVLTF.